Below are 12 T cell receptor beta chains sequenced from a single sample in a study of response to subunit inactivated influenza vaccine. TCRdb passed the RT-PCR reads through MiXCR, listing each CDR3 protein once. The table records 400,000 to 550,000 distinct CDR3 sequences, over 25% of them present only once. This specimen consisted of CD4+ T cells sorted from PBMCs, obtained less than 6 days after vaccination. The origin of the receptors is a man between 45 and 60 years old who received an inactivated influenza vaccine.

The chain employs TRBV5-5 and TRBJ2-3; D ambiguous. This CDR3 has 16 residues. Between the trimmed V and J ends, which lost 3 bases and 2 bases, there was a span of 16 bases. CDR1 and CDR2 from the germline V gene are SGHKS and YYEKEE (reference sequence). CDR3 protein: CASSSRPLGSTDTQYF. The CDR3 bases are TGTGCCAGCAGCTCCCGACCCCTTGGTTCCACAGATACGCAGTATTTT.

The V call is TRBV27, the J call TRBJ2-2; D unclear. The CDR3 spans 14 residues. Per the germline V gene, CDR1 is MNHEY and CDR2 is SMNVEV (reference sequence). V dropped 5 bases and J dropped 1 base, with 8 bases sitting between them. The CDR3 nucleotides are TGTGCCAGCAGTGTCGCGATGAACACCGGGGAGCTGTTTTTT. Encoded protein: CASSVAMNTGELFF.

The genes are TRBV5-5 and TRBJ2-7, with D possibly TRBD1 on 6 matching bases. Germline V gene sequence: CDR1 SGHKS, CDR2 YYEKEE (reference sequence). The CDR3 is made up of 18 amino acids. V was trimmed by 2 bases and J by 4 bases, leaving 25 bases between them. The CDR3: CASSFTMTGRPDRYEQYF. The CDR3 nucleotides read TGTGCCAGCAGCTTCACTATGACAGGCCGCCCGGATCGATACGAGCAGTACTTC.

In its sample, this clonotype was seen a few times. The rearrangement links TRBV30 to TRBJ2-1, with unresolved D. The CDR3 totals 13 residues. Between the trimmed V and J ends, which lost 6 bases and 0 bases, there was a span of 9 bases. CDR1 is GTSNPN and CDR2 is SVGIG in the germline V gene (reference sequence). CDR3 DNA sequence: TGTGCCTGCCCACAGAGCTCCTACAATGAGCAGTTCTTC. Amino acid sequence: CACPQSSYNEQFF.

This clonotype was recorded a few times. This rearrangement joins TRBV12-3 or TRBV12-4 to TRBJ1-3; D perhaps matches TRBD1 (5 bases). CDR3 length equals 13 residues. V was cut by 4 bases and J by 11 bases, with 15 bases left in between. CDR3 region: CASSSLDSKAIYF. DNA of the CDR3: TGTGCCAGCAGTTCCCTAGACAGTAAGGCCATATATTTT.

This rearrangement joins TRBV28 to TRBJ2-5, with D possibly being TRBD2 (6 bases). Trimming stripped 5 bases from V and 7 bases from J, with 14 bases between. This CDR3 is 13 amino acids long. Germline V CDR1 and CDR2: MDHEN, SYDVKM. The CDR3 DNA sequence: TGTGCCAGCAGTATCGGGGGAGTGGGGACCCAGTACTTC. It is translated as CASSIGGVGTQYF. Full variable domain (missing parts from reference TRBV28 and TRBJ2-5): DVKVTQSSRYLVKRTGEKVFLECVQDMDHENMFWYRQDPGLGLRLIYFSYDVKMKEKGDIPEGYSVSREKKERFSLILESASTNQTSMYLCASSIGGVGTQYFGPGTRLLVL.

The V gene is TRBV7-6, the J gene TRBJ2-7; 10 bases map to TRBD1. J lost 1 base, V lost 7 bases, and 4 bases had no gene match. Germline V CDR1 and CDR2: SGHVS, FNYEAQ. The CDR3 is 14 residues long. CDR3 in DNA: TGTGCCAGCACCCCGGACAGGGGGTCCTACGAGCAGTACTTC. It translates to CASTPDRGSYEQYF.

The chain recombines TRBV10-3 with TRBJ1-1; D is ambiguous. V lost 10 bases, J lost 0 bases, and 12 bases lay in between. CDR1 and CDR2 (germline): ENHRY, SYGVKD. This CDR3 has 13 amino acids. CDR3 sequence (DNA): TGTGCCACCACAATGACACTGAACACTGAAGCTTTCTTT. It codes for CATTMTLNTEAFF.

The chain employs TRBV5-6 and TRBJ2-7; D gene uncertain. Looked up from germline, CDR1 is SGHDT and CDR2 is YYEEEE. The CDR3 consists of 14 residues. V gave up 6 bases and J gave up 4 bases, with 17 bases separating them. This chain's CDR3 is CASNPRAYQYEQYF. CDR3 DNA sequence: TGTGCCAGCAACCCCCGAGCTTACCAGTACGAGCAGTACTTC.

This chain links TRBV6-1 with TRBJ2-1; perhaps D is TRBD1 or TRBD2 (6 bases each). Between the trimmed V and J ends, which lost 4 bases and 9 bases, there was a span of 16 bases. This CDR3 comprises 14 residues. CDR1 and CDR2 (germline): MNHNS, SASEGT. The CDR3 here is CASSAMVGGSEQFF. The CDR3 DNA reads TGTGCCAGCAGTGCCATGGTAGGGGGGAGTGAGCAGTTCTTC.

This clonotype was detected many times. Sequence at one end of the junction differs from germline and may be a read error. The chain couples TRBV5-1 to TRBJ2-3, with TRBD2 as a possible D gene (6 bases). The germline V gene encodes CDR1 SGHRS and CDR2 YFSETQ. The CDR3 totals 15 residues. DNA for the CDR3: TGTGCCAGCAGCTTGGGAGGCAGAAGCACAGATACGCAGTATTTT. This translates into CASSLGGRSTDTQYF.

This clonotype came up a few times. The V call is TRBV29-1, the J call TRBJ1-2; 7 bases map to TRBD1. The CDR3 consists of 12 residues. Germline values: CDR1 SQVTM, CDR2 ANQGSEA. The ends lost 7 bases at V and 8 bases at J; junction bases unmatched: 10. CDR3 DNA: TGCAGCGCCCCCGAGGGGGCCGGGGGCTACACCTTC. It encodes CSAPEGAGGYTF.